Shown below are 5 T cell receptor beta chains from a single sample sequenced in a study of PD-L1 blockade in urothelial cancer. TCRdb's copy holds only in-frame clones and misses some; the assay was immunoSEQ multiplex PCR. This table holds approximately 100,000 clones, roughly nine tenths found once. This specimen consisted of PBMCs, obtained around atezolizumab (anti-PD-L1) treatment. The origin of the receptors is a woman of 80 years or more with urothelial cancer.

CDR3: CASSVAPSRYEQYF. The CDR3 DNA sequence: TGTGCCAGCAGCGTAGCCCCTAGCCGCTACGAGCAGTACTTC. The J gene is TRBJ2-7, the V gene TRBV9; D might be TRBD2 (5 bases). Germline CDR1 reads SGDLS; CDR2 reads YYNGEE. Trimming left V 0 bases short and J 3 bases short, with 10 bases between. The CDR3 loop spans 14 amino acids.

The V call is TRBV19, the J call TRBJ1-2; perhaps TRBD1 as D (6 bases). There are 19 residues in the CDR3. The V and J ends lost 5 bases and 0 bases respectively, with 25 bases between them. Per germline, CDR1 LNHDA and CDR2 SQIVND (reference sequence). In nucleotides, the CDR3 is TGTGCCAGTAGTTCGCAAAGGGGGAATACAGCGATTTCTAACTATGGCTACACCTTC. Protein sequence: CASSSQRGNTAISNYGYTF.

This chain uses TRBV27 with TRBJ2-7, with 7 bases identical to TRBD1. The CDR3 has 12 residues. J lost 5 bases, V lost 10 bases, and 8 bases had no gene match. Germline CDR1 reads MNHEY; CDR2 reads SMNVEV (reference sequence). The CDR3 reads CATQTGSDEQYF. The CDR3 DNA is TGTGCCACCCAGACAGGGTCGGACGAGCAGTACTTC.

The chain recombines TRBV9 with TRBJ2-1; TRBD2 matches 8 bases. The germline CDR1 and CDR2 sequences are SGDLS and YYNGEE. V dropped 0 bases and J dropped 0; count of bases not matched to a gene: 2. This CDR3 has 16 amino acids. CDR3 coding DNA: TGTGCCAGCAGCGTAGTAAGCGGGGGCTCCTACAATGAGCAGTTCTTC. It yields the protein CASSVVSGGSYNEQFF.

The chain links TRBV9 to TRBJ2-5; 8 bases fit TRBD1. Germline values: CDR1 SGDLS, CDR2 YYNGEE. CDR3 size: 15 residues. V gave up 0 bases and J gave up 3 bases; unmatched junction bases: 4. CDR3 residues: CASSVDQGAKETQYF. CDR3 DNA sequence: TGTGCCAGCAGCGTAGATCAGGGGGCTAAAGAGACCCAGTACTTC.